This T cell receptor beta chain was documented in a study of prognosis after radiotherapy for stage I lung cancer. Germline V lookup: CDR1 LNHNV, CDR2 YYDKDF (reference sequence). The CDR3 runs 15 residues. Trimming stripped 3 bases from V and 2 bases from J, with 12 bases between. Sample share makes this clonotype medium-sized. Its antigen is currently unknown. Findings and limits, study-wide: Patients who went on to get distant metastases had lower Shannon entropy after stereotactic body radiation therapy.

The TCR beta CDR3 region was amplified from genomic DNA, with two rounds of multiplex PCR being used for the amplification. Gene-specific primers for each TRBV and TRBJ gene drove first-round PCR. The second round, a PCR step, used universal primers. TCRdb fed the multiplex PCR reads into MiXCR, producing one record per CDR3 protein. The sample has around 14,000 distinct CDR3 sequences, around 29% seen once. The receptor comes from a donor aged 50 or older with non-small cell lung cancer. Specimen: PBMCs, collected before or after stereotactic body radiation therapy (not recorded which). The J gene is TRBJ2-3, the V gene TRBV15; no firm D call. In DNA form, the CDR3 reads TGTGCCACCAGCAGCGAAGGGCGAAACACAGATACGCAGTATTTT. It yields the protein CATSSEGRNTDTQYF.